The following is a TCR beta chain sequence with its context. This specimen belongs to a study of T cell responses to AZD1222 COVID-19 vaccine. Clones were sequenced by immunoSEQ multiplex PCR, and TCRdb holds only the in-frame ones, with some missing. Found here are roughly 100,000 clones, roughly 87% of them singletons; the top ten hold about 2.5%. Second-dose timings of about 4 or about 12 weeks were pooled. CDR1 and CDR2 from the germline V gene are MDHEN and SYDVKM. Germline trimming cut 3 bases from V and 7 bases from J; bases unmatched to any gene: 6. CDR3 size: 14 residues. The rearrangement links TRBV28 to TRBJ1-5; 7 bases align to TRBD1. The source material was peripheral blood, sampled 28 days after the second AZD1222 dose. The sequence derives from an adult who received the AZD1222 COVID-19 vaccine. CDR3 DNA: TGTGCCAGCAGTTTGGACCCAGGGGGACAGCCCCAGCATTTT. It translates to CASSLDPGGQPQHF.